The entry below gives a single T cell receptor beta chain sequence along with its context. This entry is derived from a study of blood T cell repertoires in COVID-19. Turning to the study itself: Donors in the United States, Italy and Spain gave samples during acute or convalescent COVID-19. Nucleic acid was either cDNA or gDNA, and it came from T cells, B-cell-depleted T cells, or PBMCs.

The CDR3 length is 13 residues. The V gene's germline CDR1 is MNHEY and CDR2 SVGAGI. The junction had 6 bases not matched to a gene; V was cut back by 4 bases and J by 8 bases. Study processing details: Estimates of nucleated cell counts were drawn from the amplification of reference gene primers. TCRdb keeps only in-frame clones here, not all; method: immunoSEQ multiplex PCR. D and trimming were read from the DNA, whereas the V and J calls and clone size are those reported in that table. The sample records roughly 73,000 clones, roughly nine tenths being singletons. The receptor was isolated from a man at least 80 years old with acute or convalescent COVID-19. The genes are TRBV6-5 and TRBJ1-1; 8 bases are shared with TRBD1. The specimen was peripheral blood. The CDR3 sequence: CASSSPTGVEAFF. CDR3 DNA sequence: TGTGCCAGCAGTTCCCCGACAGGGGTAGAAGCTTTCTTT.